The 17 T cell receptor beta chains in this list originate from one sample, sequenced in a study of blood T cells in healthy people across ages. A second roughly 6 to 11 cycle PCR used barcoded and J-beta primers. Each CDR3 protein is one row after TCRdb ran MiXCR on the 5' RACE reads. The sample has about 730,000 distinct CDR3 sequences, approximately 39% seen once. Sequencing was carried out using blood. The receptors shown here come from a woman in her sixties or seventies in good health.

This clonotype was counted between two and nine times. J is TRBJ2-1 and V is TRBV20-1; D possibly corresponds to TRBD2 (5 bases). The germline V and J ends were trimmed by 3 bases and 0 bases, with 15 bases remaining between them. The CDR3 covers 16 residues. Germline CDR1 reads DFQATT; CDR2 reads SNEGSKA (reference sequence). The DNA of the CDR3 is TGCAGTGCTAGTCAAGACGGGGTGATCTCCTACAATGAGCAGTTCTTC. This encodes CSASQDGVISYNEQFF.

The chain has TRBV4-2 and TRBJ2-7; 9 nucleotides line up with TRBD2. This CDR3 has 16 residues. V dropped 0 bases and J dropped 5; count of bases not matched to a gene: 8. The germline CDR1 and CDR2 sequences are LGHNA and YNFKEQ. The CDR3: CASSQERAGGVHEQYF. DNA for the CDR3: TGTGCCAGCAGCCAAGAAAGGGCGGGAGGGGTGCACGAGCAGTACTTC.

V is TRBV20-1 and J is TRBJ1-1, with TRBD1 matching over 8 bases. V dropped 4 bases and J dropped 5; count of bases not matched to a gene: 9. Germline V gene lookup returns CDR1 DFQATT and CDR2 SNEGSKA (reference sequence). CDR3 length equals 14 residues. The CDR3 DNA is TGCAGTGCTACCTCGGACAGGGTAGGGACTGAAGCTTTCTTT. Its protein is CSATSDRVGTEAFF.

Details on this clonotype: A read error may produce the germline difference seen at one junction end. J is TRBJ2-3 and V is TRBV6-5; maybe TRBD1 (8 bases). The CDR3 runs 14 residues. Germline CDR1 MNHEY, CDR2 SVGAGI. CDR3: CTSSYRGQGGIQYF. In DNA form, the CDR3 reads TGTACCAGCAGTTACAGAGGACAGGGAGGGATTCAGTATTTT.

This clonotype has a handful of counts. The V call is TRBV20-1, the J call TRBJ1-1; D unclear. The CDR3 loop spans 13 amino acids. V lost 4 bases to trimming and J lost 0 bases, with 9 bases between them. CDR1 is DFQATT and CDR2 is SNEGSKA in the germline V gene (reference sequence). CDR3 sequence: CSATLQMNTEAFF. CDR3 DNA sequence: TGCAGTGCTACTCTACAGATGAACACTGAAGCTTTCTTT.

This clonotype was detected once. The CDR3 loop is CASSPWTGSEQYF. In DNA, the CDR3 is TGTGCCAGCAGTCCGTGGACAGGGAGCGAGCAGTACTTC. The rearrangement joins TRBV27 to TRBJ2-4; 8 bases line up with TRBD1. Near its end, the DNA agrees better with TRBJ2-7, so the J call may be wrong. The CDR3 extends over 13 amino acids. Germline V gene sequence: CDR1 MNHEY, CDR2 SMNVEV (reference sequence).

The chain recombines TRBV5-1 with TRBJ2-7; D remains unclear. Near its end, the DNA agrees better with TRBJ2-5, so the J call may be wrong. The CDR3 runs 11 residues. Germline CDR1 reads SGHRS; CDR2 reads YFSETQ. The CDR3 DNA is TGCGCCAGCCTTGACGTGGAGACCCAGTACTTC. Amino acid sequence: CASLDVETQYF.

The genes are TRBV18 and TRBJ2-1, with no clear D. The tail of the sequence fits TRBJ2-7 better, so the J call may be wrong. The germline V gene has CDR1 KGHSH and CDR2 LQKENI. The CDR3 has 14 residues. The CDR3 protein is CASSPYLAYNEQYF. In DNA, the CDR3 is TGTGCCAGCTCACCGTACTTGGCCTACAATGAGCAGTACTTC.

This clonotype was seen only a few times. V gene TRBV7-6 combines with J gene TRBJ2-7; D uncertain. V lost 6 bases and J lost 2, with 17 bases in between. The CDR3 spans 15 residues. Germline CDR1 SGHVS, CDR2 FNYEAQ. This CDR3 is CASSQTPGLPYEQYF. The CDR3 region has the DNA TGTGCCAGCAGTCAGACTCCGGGTTTGCCCTACGAGCAGTACTTC.

The chain recombines TRBV7-2 with TRBJ2-1; 13 nucleotides line up with TRBD2. Judging by the DNA end, TRBJ2-7 fits better; the J call may be wrong. The germline gives CDR1 SGHTA, CDR2 FQGNSA. The CDR3 is 19 residues long. The CDR3 DNA reads TGTGCCAGCAGCTTAGTAGGACTAGCGGGGGTTACCTCCTACAATGAGCAGTACTTC. Translation: CASSLVGLAGVTSYNEQYF.

The chain has TRBV25-1 and TRBJ1-2; D perhaps matches TRBD1 (5 bases). The CDR3 covers 15 residues. Germline assignment: CDR1 MGHDK and CDR2 SYGVNS. V lost 3 bases and J lost 4, with 15 bases in between. The CDR3 nucleotides are TGTGCCAGCAGTGACGGCGGGGGTGCCCCCTATGGCTACACCTTC. Translated, it gives CASSDGGGAPYGYTF.

This rearrangement joins TRBV20-1 to TRBJ2-3; 11 positions agree with TRBD2. The length of the CDR3 is 14 residues. Looked up from germline, CDR1 is DFQATT and CDR2 is SNEGSKA (reference sequence). V shed 5 bases, J shed 5 bases, and the junction held 6 bases outside the gene matches. The CDR3 here is CSALAGGPEDTQYF. The DNA of the CDR3 is TGCAGTGCTTTAGCGGGAGGGCCCGAAGATACGCAGTATTTT.

Comments on this clonotype: A much larger clone differs by one base, so this may be a read error. This chain joins TRBV12-3 or TRBV12-4 and TRBJ2-7; D ambiguous. The DNA end is more similar to TRBJ2-1, so the J call may be wrong. The CDR3 extends over 15 amino acids. In DNA form, the CDR3 reads TGTGCCAGCAGTCCAATGGAAGGGTACTCCTACGAGCAGTTCTTC. As protein: CASSPMEGYSYEQFF.

This chain joins TRBV3-1 and TRBJ2-1; a weak D match, TRBD2 (6 bases). The end of the DNA fits TRBJ2-7 better, so the J call may be wrong. The germline gives CDR1 LGHDT, CDR2 YNNKEL (reference sequence). CDR3 length equals 17 residues. This chain's CDR3 is CASSQVWRGDSYNEQYF. For the CDR3, the DNA is TGTGCCAGCAGCCAAGTATGGCGGGGCGACTCCTACAATGAGCAGTACTTC.

This clonotype was seen at least ten times. V usage is TRBV4-3 and J usage is TRBJ2-6, with unresolved D. The germline V gene encodes CDR1 LGHNA and CDR2 YSLEER. V gave up 0 bases and J gave up 2 bases, with 5 bases separating them. The CDR3 has 15 amino acids. Written as DNA, the CDR3 is TGCGCCAGCAGCCAAGAACGGGCTGGGGCCAACGTCCTGACTTTC. This sequence encodes CASSQERAGANVLTF.

The chain is built from TRBV28 and TRBJ2-7; possible D gene TRBD1, 5 bases. V was clipped by 4 bases and J by 7 bases, with 26 bases between them. CDR3 size: 17 residues. Looked up from germline, CDR1 is MDHEN and CDR2 is SYDVKM. CDR3 sequence: CASSSSVGASERNEQYF. CDR3 nucleotide sequence: TGTGCCAGCAGTTCGTCGGTAGGGGCTAGTGAAAGGAATGAGCAGTACTTC. The variable domain in full, completed from reference TRBV28 and TRBJ2-7, reads DVKVTQSSRYLVKRTGEKVFLECVQDMDHENMFWYRQDPGLGLRLIYFSYDVKMKEKGDIPEGYSVSREKKERFSLILESASTNQTSMYLCASSSSVGASERNEQYFGPGTRLTVT.

The genes are TRBV21-1 and TRBJ2-3; the table assigns TRBD2, which was not confirmed against the DNA. TRBV21-1 represents a pseudogene. The CDR3 is 19 amino acids. CDR3 region: CVSSTTEAGGPFCADTQYF. The DNA of the CDR3 is TGTGTCAGCAGCACGACAGAAGCGGGAGGGCCTTTTTGTGCAGATACGCAGTATTTT.